Following are 18 T cell receptor beta chains from one sample sequenced in a study of identical twins. TCRdb passed the 5' RACE reads through MiXCR, listing each CDR3 protein once. This table holds about 190,000 distinct CDR3 sequences, approximately 15% found once. These data are also associated with another study on T cells expressing NK-cell markers.

Sequenced material: CD8+ T cells sorted from blood. The receptors stem from a woman aged 18-30 years in good health.

A remark on this clonotype: An end of the junction differs from the germline gene, which may be a read error. V is TRBV12-3 or TRBV12-4 and J is TRBJ1-1; a weak D match, TRBD1 (5 bases). The CDR3 contains 14 residues. CDR3 protein: CPSRPRGANTEAFF. DNA for the CDR3: TGTCCCAGCAGGCCCAGAGGGGCGAACACTGAAGCTTTCTTT.

This clonotype was detected only a few times. The rearrangement uses TRBV12-3 or TRBV12-4 and TRBJ2-1; D might be TRBD2 (6 bases). V lost 6 bases and J lost 10, with 10 bases in between. The length of the CDR3 is 11 residues. This CDR3 reads CASSTSLEQFF. Here the CDR3 DNA reads TGTGCCAGCAGCACTAGCTTGGAGCAGTTCTTC.

This clonotype was observed at least ten times. The gene calls are TRBV10-3 and TRBJ2-3; the D gene is possibly TRBD2 (6 bases). Germline-derived CDR1 and CDR2 are ENHRY and SYGVKD. Between the trimmed V and J ends, which lost 9 bases and 6 bases, there was a span of 16 bases. This CDR3 has 13 amino acids. CDR3 in DNA: TGTGCCATTGCGACTAGTGTCACGGATACGCAGTATTTT. It specifies CAIATSVTDTQYF.

This clonotype was detected only a few times. The J gene is TRBJ2-3, the V gene TRBV10-3; 15 nucleotides match TRBD2. V lost 0 bases to trimming and J lost 4 bases; unmatched junction nucleotides: 8. There are 19 residues in the CDR3. Germline V CDR1 and CDR2: ENHRY, SYGVKD. Written as DNA, the CDR3 is TGTGCCATCAGTGAGTCCGGGACTAGCGGGAGGTTGATATCAGATACGCAGTATTTT. This sequence encodes CAISESGTSGRLISDTQYF.

This clonotype appeared a few times. This chain links TRBV7-9 with TRBJ2-1, with a possible D match to TRBD2 (5 bases). This CDR3 spans 15 amino acids. The ends were cut back, 1 base at V and 2 bases at J, with 9 bases in the middle. Germline V lookup: CDR1 SEHNR, CDR2 FQNEAQ (reference sequence). CDR3 sequence (DNA): TGTGCCAGCAGCTTAGTGACCGGGGCCTACAATGAGCAGTTCTTC. It codes for CASSLVTGAYNEQFF.

This clonotype was seen a handful of times. J is TRBJ2-1 and V is TRBV7-2; 9 bases align to TRBD2. This CDR3 is 15 amino acids long. The V gene's germline CDR1 is SGHTA and CDR2 FQGNSA. The ends lost 2 bases at V and 4 bases at J; junction bases unmatched: 3. CDR3 sequence: CASSLLAGPYNEQFF. CDR3 coding DNA: TGTGCCAGCAGCTTACTAGCGGGGCCTTACAATGAGCAGTTCTTC.

The CDR3 sequence: CASSESTGLGDEQYF. The DNA for the CDR3 is TGTGCCAGCAGCGAGTCCACAGGGCTCGGCGACGAGCAGTACTTC. The rearrangement uses TRBV11-2 and TRBJ2-7; TRBD1 might be the D (6 bases). With 5 bases removed from V and 5 bases from J, the gap between germline ends came to 19 bases. The CDR3 contains 15 residues. Per the germline V gene, CDR1 is SGHAT and CDR2 is FQNNGV.

This sequence joins TRBV7-8 and TRBJ2-3; D is perhaps TRBD2 (5 bases). V was trimmed by 6 bases and J by 5 bases, leaving 15 bases between them. The CDR3 is made up of 14 amino acids. Germline CDR1 is SGHVS and CDR2 is FQNEAQ. The CDR3 reads CASSRTGRLDTQYF. The CDR3 DNA follows: TGTGCCAGCAGTCGAACGGGGAGATTAGATACGCAGTATTTT.

This clonotype was seen ten or more times. The chain combines TRBV6-4 with TRBJ2-1; D might be TRBD2 (6 bases). Trimming shortened V by 0 bases and J by 4 bases, and 10 bases separated the two germline ends. The CDR3 runs 15 residues. Germline CDR1 reads MRHNA; CDR2 reads SNTAGT. This CDR3 reads CASSDSMGGYNEQFF. CDR3 DNA: TGTGCCAGCAGTGACTCTATGGGGGGATACAATGAGCAGTTCTTC.

The CDR3 coding sequence is TGCGCCAGCAGCTTGGCTTTAAGGGAAGGGGGCAATGAGCAGTTCTTC. Translation gives CASSLALREGGNEQFF. The chain uses TRBV5-1 and TRBJ2-1; D may be TRBD1 (6 bases). The CDR3 sequence is 16 residues long. Germline CDR1 and CDR2: SGHRS and YFSETQ. V was pared by 0 bases and J by 6 bases, with 16 bases between.

This clonotype was counted at least ten times. The CDR3 sequence is CASSEWGSEQFF. CDR3 bases: TGTGCCAGCAGTGAATGGGGGTCCGAGCAGTTCTTC. The chain employs TRBV25-1 and TRBJ2-1; D is perhaps TRBD1 or TRBD2 (5 bases each). Trimming removed 1 base at V and 10 bases at J, with 8 bases between. The length of the CDR3 is 12 residues. Germline values: CDR1 MGHDK, CDR2 SYGVNS.

This rearrangement joins TRBV6-5 to TRBJ2-1; 11 bases are a match to TRBD2. Germline CDR1 is MNHEY and CDR2 is SVGAGI. V shed 2 bases, J shed 4 bases, and the junction held 1 base outside the gene matches. CDR3 length: 15 residues. CDR3 sequence: CASSYVAGGYNEQFF. CDR3 DNA sequence: TGTGCCAGCAGTTACGTAGCGGGGGGGTACAATGAGCAGTTCTTC.

This clonotype was seen repeatedly, ten times or more. The chain has TRBV20-1 and TRBJ2-7; TRBD1 might be the D (5 bases). CDR1 and CDR2 from the germline V gene are DFQATT and SNEGSKA (reference sequence). The V gene lost 0 bases and the J gene lost 5 bases, with 14 bases spanning the gap. The CDR3 contains 14 residues. The DNA for the CDR3 is TGCAGTGCTAGAGACGGCAGGGAATTGGACGAGCAGTACTTC. Residues: CSARDGRELDEQYF.

The rearrangement joins TRBV20-1 to TRBJ2-7; the match to TRBD1 covers 7 bases. Germline V CDR1 and CDR2: DFQATT, SNEGSKA (reference sequence). This CDR3 contains 16 residues. V lost 4 bases, J lost 0 bases, and 12 bases stayed unmatched. This chain's CDR3 is CSAKGPGQRFSYEQYF. Here the CDR3 DNA reads TGCAGTGCTAAAGGCCCGGGACAGCGATTCTCCTACGAGCAGTACTTC.

The chain combines TRBV12-3 or TRBV12-4 with TRBJ2-5; perhaps TRBD1 as D (6 bases). V lost 7 bases and J lost 5, with 14 bases in between. The CDR3 sequence is 13 residues long. CDR3 coding DNA: TGTGCCAGCAACACACAGGGTTCGGAGACCCAGTACTTC. Its translation: CASNTQGSETQYF.

V is TRBV7-9 and J is TRBJ2-2, with D uncertain. CDR1 and CDR2 (germline): SEHNR, FQNEAQ (reference sequence). The V and J ends lost 0 bases and 3 bases respectively, with 8 bases between them. CDR3 length: 15 amino acids. The CDR3 DNA reads as TGTGCCAGCAGCTTAGCGCTCGGCGACACCGGGGAGCTGTTTTTT. Amino acid sequence: CASSLALGDTGELFF.

This clonotype has a handful of counts. The CDR3: CSVPGHPSSYNEQFF. The CDR3 coding sequence is TGCAGCGTTCCGGGGCACCCAAGCTCCTACAATGAGCAGTTCTTC. This chain connects TRBV29-1 to TRBJ2-1; D might be TRBD1 or TRBD2, each matching 5 bases. Germline loops: CDR1 SQVTM, CDR2 ANQGSEA. CDR3 size: 15 residues. V was pared by 5 bases and J by 0 bases, with 14 bases between.

The rearrangement links TRBV7-6 to TRBJ2-7; 7 bases are a match to TRBD1. V was pared by 6 bases and J by 2 bases, with 7 bases of the junction left unmatched. Germline V gives CDR1 SGHVS, CDR2 FNYEAQ. The CDR3 spans 14 residues. CDR3 coding DNA: TGTGCCAGCAGGCCTATCGGGACAGCCTACGAGCAGTACTTC. It codes for CASRPIGTAYEQYF.